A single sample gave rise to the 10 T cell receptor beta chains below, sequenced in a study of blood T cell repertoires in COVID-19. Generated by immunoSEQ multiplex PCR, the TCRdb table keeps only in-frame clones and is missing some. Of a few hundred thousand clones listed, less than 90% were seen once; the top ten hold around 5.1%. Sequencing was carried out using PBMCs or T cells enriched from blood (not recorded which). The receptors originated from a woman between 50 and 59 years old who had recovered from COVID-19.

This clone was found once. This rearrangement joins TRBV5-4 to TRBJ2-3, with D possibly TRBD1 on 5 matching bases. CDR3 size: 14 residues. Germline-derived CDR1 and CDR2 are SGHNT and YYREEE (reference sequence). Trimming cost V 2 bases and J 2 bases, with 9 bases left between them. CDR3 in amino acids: CASSFQGVTDTQYF. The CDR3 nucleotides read TGTGCCAGCAGCTTTCAAGGGGTCACAGATACGCAGTATTTT.

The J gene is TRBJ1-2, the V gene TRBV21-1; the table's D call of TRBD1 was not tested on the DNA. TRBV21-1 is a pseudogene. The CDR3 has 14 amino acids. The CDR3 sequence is CASSNLTGLYGYTF. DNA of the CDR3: TGTGCCAGCAGCAACCTGACAGGACTCTATGGCTACACCTTC.

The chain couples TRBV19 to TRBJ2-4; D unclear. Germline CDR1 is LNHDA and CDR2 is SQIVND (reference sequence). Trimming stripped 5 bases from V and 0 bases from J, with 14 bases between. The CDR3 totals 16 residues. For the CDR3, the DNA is TGTGCCAGTAGTTCTCCGGGTGAGGTAGCCAAAAACATTCAGTACTTC. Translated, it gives CASSSPGEVAKNIQYF.

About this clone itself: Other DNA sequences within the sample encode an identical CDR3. The CDR3 spells CASSLTGEAFF. The DNA for the CDR3 is TGTGCCAGCAGCCTTACGGGAGAAGCTTTCTTT. The chain is built from TRBV12-3 or TRBV12-4 and TRBJ1-1; D call uncertain. CDR3 length equals 11 residues. V was pared by 6 bases and J by 8 bases, with 10 bases between.

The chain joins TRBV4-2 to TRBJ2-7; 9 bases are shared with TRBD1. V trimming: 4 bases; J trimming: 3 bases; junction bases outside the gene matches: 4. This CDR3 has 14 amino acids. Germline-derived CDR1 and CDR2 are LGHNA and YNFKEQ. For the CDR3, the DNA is TGTGCCAGCAGCCCGGGACAGGGAAGCTACGAGCAGTACTTC. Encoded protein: CASSPGQGSYEQYF.

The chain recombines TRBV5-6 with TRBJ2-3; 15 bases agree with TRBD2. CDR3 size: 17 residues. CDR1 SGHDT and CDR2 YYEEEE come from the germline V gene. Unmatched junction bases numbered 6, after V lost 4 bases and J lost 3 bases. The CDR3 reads CASSGRTSGGATDTQYF. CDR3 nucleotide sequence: TGTGCCAGCAGCGGACGGACTAGCGGGGGGGCAACAGATACGCAGTATTTT.

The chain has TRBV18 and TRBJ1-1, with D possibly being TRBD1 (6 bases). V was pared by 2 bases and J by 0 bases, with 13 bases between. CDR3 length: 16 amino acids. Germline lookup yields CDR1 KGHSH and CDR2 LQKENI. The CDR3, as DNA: TGTGCCAGCTCACCAATGACAGGAACCTTGAACACTGAAGCTTTCTTT. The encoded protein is CASSPMTGTLNTEAFF.

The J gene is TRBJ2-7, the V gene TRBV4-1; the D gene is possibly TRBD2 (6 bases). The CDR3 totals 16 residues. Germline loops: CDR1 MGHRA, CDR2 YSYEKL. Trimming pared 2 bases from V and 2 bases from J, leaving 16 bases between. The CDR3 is CASSQLMGGAPYEQYF. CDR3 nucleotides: TGCGCCAGCAGCCAACTTATGGGAGGTGCCCCCTACGAGCAGTACTTC.

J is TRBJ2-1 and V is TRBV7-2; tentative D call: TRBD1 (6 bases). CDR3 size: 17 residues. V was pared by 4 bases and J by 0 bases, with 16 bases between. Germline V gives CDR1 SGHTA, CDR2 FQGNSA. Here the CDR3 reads CASSYHGQSLSYNEQFF. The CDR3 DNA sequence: TGTGCCAGCAGCTACCACGGACAGTCCCTCTCCTACAATGAGCAGTTCTTC.

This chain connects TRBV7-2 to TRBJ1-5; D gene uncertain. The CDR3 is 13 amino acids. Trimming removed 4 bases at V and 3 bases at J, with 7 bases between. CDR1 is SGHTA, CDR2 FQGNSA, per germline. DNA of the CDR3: TGTGCCAGCAGCTCGAGGTTCAATCAGCCCCAGCATTTT. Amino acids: CASSSRFNQPQHF.